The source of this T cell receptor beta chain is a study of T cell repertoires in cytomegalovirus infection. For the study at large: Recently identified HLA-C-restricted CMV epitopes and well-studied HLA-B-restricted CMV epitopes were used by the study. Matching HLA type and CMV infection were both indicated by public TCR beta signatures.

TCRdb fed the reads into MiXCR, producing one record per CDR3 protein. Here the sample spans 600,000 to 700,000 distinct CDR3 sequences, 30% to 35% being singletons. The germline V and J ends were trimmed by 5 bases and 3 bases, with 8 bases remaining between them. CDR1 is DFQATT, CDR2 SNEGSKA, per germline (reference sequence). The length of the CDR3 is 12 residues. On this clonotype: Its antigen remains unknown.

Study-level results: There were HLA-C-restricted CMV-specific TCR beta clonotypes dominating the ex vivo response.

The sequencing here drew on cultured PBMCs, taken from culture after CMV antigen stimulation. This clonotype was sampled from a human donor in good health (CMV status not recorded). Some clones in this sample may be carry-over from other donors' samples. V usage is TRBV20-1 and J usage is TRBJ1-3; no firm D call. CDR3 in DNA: TGCAGTGCTGACCGCTATGGAAACACCATATATTTT. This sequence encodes CSADRYGNTIYF.